The 30 T cell receptor beta chains in this list originate from one sample, sequenced in a study of response to subunit inactivated influenza vaccine. TCRdb reprocessed the RT-PCR reads via MiXCR and lists one record per CDR3 protein. The repertoire has about 800,000 distinct CDR3 sequences, around 20% of them found once; the top ten carry about 9.4%. Sequenced material: PBMCs from blood, taken 5 to 6 days after vaccination. Receptor source: a man over 45 who received an inactivated influenza vaccine.

The CDR3 DNA follows: TGCAGTGCTAGTGCCAGTTGGGGTGATAATGAAAAACTGTTTTTT. This codes for CSASASWGDNEKLFF. The rearrangement joins TRBV20-1 to TRBJ1-4; D is uncertain. CDR3 length: 15 amino acids. The ends were cut back, 3 bases at V and 4 bases at J, with 15 bases in the middle. CDR1 and CDR2 from the germline V gene are DFQATT and SNEGSKA (reference sequence).

This chain joins TRBV4-2 and TRBJ1-3, with D possibly matching TRBD1 (6 bases). CDR3 size: 16 residues. The germline CDR1 and CDR2 sequences are LGHNA and YNFKEQ. V lost 1 base, J lost 3 bases, and 13 bases lay in between. CDR3 sequence (DNA): TGTGCCAGCAGCCAAGGAACCGGGACACTTGGAAACACCATATATTTT. Amino acids: CASSQGTGTLGNTIYF.

This clonotype was found a few times. The chain is built from TRBV6-1 and TRBJ2-5, with 7 bases identical to TRBD1. Germline assignment: CDR1 MNHNS and CDR2 SASEGT. Trimming cost V 6 bases and J 2 bases; bases outside gene matches: 9. The CDR3 length is 15 residues. CDR3 nucleotides: TGTGCCAGCAGCCCTAGCCGGGACAGACAAGAGACCCAGTACTTC. It specifies CASSPSRDRQETQYF.

This chain links TRBV12-3 or TRBV12-4 with TRBJ2-3; TRBD2 matches 8 bases. Trimming cost V 3 bases and J 5 bases; bases outside gene matches: 4. The CDR3 is 14 residues long. The CDR3 DNA is TGTGCCAGCAGTTTGCGGGAGGTTGGAGATACGCAGTATTTT. Its protein is CASSLREVGDTQYF.

The V call is TRBV7-6, the J call TRBJ2-1; 10 positions agree with TRBD2. There are 14 residues in the CDR3. Trimming cost V 3 bases and J 7 bases; bases outside gene matches: 3. Per the germline V gene, CDR1 is SGHVS and CDR2 is FNYEAQ. This chain's CDR3 is CASSFLAGDNEQFF. CDR3 nucleotides: TGTGCCAGCAGCTTTCTAGCGGGAGATAATGAGCAGTTCTTC. The full variable domain, its missing parts supplied by reference TRBV7-6 and TRBJ2-1, is GAGVSQSPRYKVTKRGQDVALRCDPISGHVSLYWYRQALGQGPEFLTYFNYEAQQDKSGLPNDRFSAERPEGSISTLTIQRTEQRDSAMYRCASSFLAGDNEQFFGPGTRLTVL.

The chain is built from TRBV7-2 and TRBJ2-2, with TRBD1 identical over 12 bases. Germline values: CDR1 SGHTA, CDR2 FQGNSA. The CDR3 consists of 15 residues. Germline trimming cut 5 bases from V and 7 bases from J; bases unmatched to any gene: 5. The CDR3 reads CASSNRDRGRGELFF. The CDR3 DNA sequence: TGTGCCAGCAGCAACCGGGACAGGGGGCGCGGGGAGCTGTTTTTT.

A few counts support this clonotype. V usage is TRBV7-8 and J usage is TRBJ2-1, with 8 nucleotides matching TRBD2. V lost 7 bases, J lost 4 bases, and 6 bases stayed unmatched. The CDR3 runs 14 residues. Germline CDR1 is SGHVS and CDR2 is FQNEAQ. DNA of the CDR3: TGTGCCAGCACCACTAGCGGAATATACAATGAGCAGTTCTTC. Its protein is CASTTSGIYNEQFF.

The table lists this clonotype with a few counts. The chain recombines TRBV20-1 with TRBJ2-7; 10 bases agree with TRBD1. CDR1 and CDR2 (germline): DFQATT, SNEGSKA (reference sequence). This CDR3 contains 13 residues. The trim removed 6 bases at V and 3 bases at J, leaving 5 bases unmatched. The DNA for the CDR3 is TGCAGTGCCCTAAGGACAGGGGGCTACGAGCAGTACTTC. Amino acids: CSALRTGGYEQYF.

This clonotype turned up a few times. J is TRBJ2-1 and V is TRBV5-1; 7 nucleotides agree with TRBD2. V lost 7 bases, J lost 0 bases, and 4 bases stayed unmatched. The CDR3 runs to 14 residues. Germline V gene data show CDR1 as SGHRS and CDR2 as YFSETQ. The chain's CDR3 is CASGTSVSYNEQFF. As DNA, the CDR3 is TGCGCCAGCGGAACTAGCGTCTCCTACAATGAGCAGTTCTTC.

This clonotype was seen more than once but under ten times. The chain is built from TRBV4-2 and TRBJ2-3; D uncertain. Germline V gene lookup returns CDR1 LGHNA and CDR2 YNFKEQ. V was cut by 3 bases and J by 7 bases, with 17 bases left in between. The CDR3 runs 15 residues. CDR3: CASSQDQSLLNTQYF. The CDR3 nucleotides are TGTGCCAGCAGCCAGGACCAATCCCTCTTGAATACGCAGTATTTT.

The V gene is TRBV7-9, the J gene TRBJ2-5; 7 positions agree with TRBD2. The germline gives CDR1 SEHNR, CDR2 FQNEAQ (reference sequence). This CDR3 comprises 14 residues. The V and J ends lost 3 bases and 5 bases, in that order; junction bases with no gene match: 6. CDR3 DNA sequence: TGTGCCAGCAGCTTCGGACTAGTAGAGGAGACCCAGTACTTC. Amino acid sequence: CASSFGLVEETQYF.

The chain is built from TRBV6-5 and TRBJ1-2; D unclear. The V gene lost 2 bases and the J gene lost 1 base, with 11 bases spanning the gap. This CDR3 spans 15 amino acids. Germline CDR1 and CDR2: MNHEY and SVGAGI. The CDR3 protein is CASSYQQEFNYGYTF. CDR3 nucleotide sequence: TGTGCCAGCAGTTACCAGCAGGAATTTAACTATGGCTACACCTTC.

The V call is TRBV5-6, the J call TRBJ2-2; D is undetermined. Trimming stripped 0 bases from V and 4 bases from J, with 10 bases between. The CDR3 extends over 15 amino acids. CDR1 and CDR2 (germline): SGHDT, YYEEEE. The CDR3 is CASSLVGPLTGELFF. CDR3 coding DNA: TGTGCCAGCAGCTTGGTCGGTCCCCTCACCGGGGAGCTGTTTTTT. Using reference TRBV5-6 and TRBJ2-2 for the parts outside the CDR3, the full variable domain is DAGVTQSPTHLIKTRGQQVTLRCSPKSGHDTVSWYQQALGQGPQFIFQYYEEEERQRGNFPDRFSGHQFPNYSSELNVNALLLGDSALYLCASSLVGPLTGELFFGEGSRLTVL.

The chain carries TRBV6-1 and TRBJ2-7, with 12 bases matching TRBD2. V was clipped by 4 bases and J by 7 bases; unmatched bases: 11. Germline loops: CDR1 MNHNS, CDR2 SASEGT. The CDR3 has 16 residues. CDR3 protein: CASSVRLAGARGEQYF. CDR3 DNA sequence: TGTGCCAGCAGTGTCAGACTAGCGGGGGCCCGCGGGGAGCAGTACTTC.

This clonotype has more than one count but fewer than ten. The J gene is TRBJ2-7, the V gene TRBV7-6; 11 bases fit TRBD2. CDR1 is SGHVS, CDR2 FNYEAQ, per germline. The CDR3 length is 16 residues. With 5 bases clipped from V and 2 bases from J, the junction kept 8 bases outside the gene matches. The CDR3 region has the DNA TGTGCCAGCAGCACCCGACTAGCGGGACCCACCTACGAGCAGTACTTC. This translates into CASSTRLAGPTYEQYF.

Only a few counts were recorded for this clonotype. The V call is TRBV28, the J call TRBJ2-7, with TRBD2 matching over 13 bases. Germline assignment: CDR1 MDHEN and CDR2 SYDVKM. With 2 bases clipped from V and 4 bases from J, the junction kept 5 bases outside the gene matches. The CDR3 covers 16 residues. CDR3 DNA: TGTGCCAGCAGTTTACGGACTAGCGGGAGTCTTTACGAGCAGTACTTC. Translation gives CASSLRTSGSLYEQYF.

V and J are TRBV11-2 and TRBJ2-1; possible D gene TRBD2, 5 bases. CDR1 is SGHAT and CDR2 is FQNNGV in the germline V gene. The CDR3 runs to 15 residues. Trimming cost V 6 bases and J 14 bases, with 26 bases left between them. Here the CDR3 reads CASRKADLARAGEFF. The CDR3 DNA reads TGTGCCAGCAGGAAGGCGGACTTGGCGAGGGCAGGAGAGTTCTTC.

This chain joins TRBV5-1 and TRBJ2-3; TRBD1 matches 8 bases. CDR3 size: 14 residues. CDR1 SGHRS and CDR2 YFSETQ come from the germline V gene. Trimming removed 2 bases from V and 6 bases from J; junction bases left unmatched: 5. The CDR3 loop reads CASSFQGALDTQYF. The DNA for the CDR3 is TGCGCCAGCAGCTTCCAGGGGGCCCTGGATACGCAGTATTTT.

This chain joins TRBV20-1 and TRBJ2-2, with TRBD1 identical over 8 bases. J was trimmed by 5 bases and V by 0 bases; bases with no gene match: 8. Germline V gene lookup returns CDR1 DFQATT and CDR2 SNEGSKA (reference sequence). The CDR3 covers 16 residues. CDR3 DNA sequence: TGCAGTGCTAGAGATCGCAGCAGGGGGCTGACCGGGGAGCTGTTTTTT. Its protein product is CSARDRSRGLTGELFF.

The chain recombines TRBV20-1 with TRBJ2-7; the match to TRBD2 covers 9 bases. The V segment lost 1 base and the J segment 3 bases; nucleotides outside the gene matches: 4. There are 14 residues in the CDR3. Germline CDR1 is DFQATT and CDR2 is SNEGSKA (reference sequence). The CDR3 bases are TGCAGTGCTAGAGGGACTAGCGTCGTCTACGAGCAGTACTTC. This gives the protein CSARGTSVVYEQYF.

The rearrangement joins TRBV6-5 to TRBJ2-3, with D possibly TRBD2 on 6 matching bases. Germline V CDR1 and CDR2: MNHEY, SVGAGI. The V and J ends lost 6 bases and 6 bases respectively, with 10 bases between them. The CDR3 loop spans 12 amino acids. Here the CDR3 DNA reads TGTGCCAGCAGCGGGACTCACGATACGCAGTATTTT. Translated, it gives CASSGTHDTQYF.

The chain carries TRBV4-2 and TRBJ2-7, with D possibly being TRBD1 (6 bases). The CDR3 has 16 residues. Between the trimmed V and J ends, which lost 3 bases and 10 bases, there was a span of 25 bases. Germline CDR1 LGHNA, CDR2 YNFKEQ. CDR3 region: CASSQGDNLGPSLQYF. The CDR3, as DNA: TGTGCCAGCAGCCAGGGGGACAATCTCGGGCCAAGTCTACAGTACTTC.

The sample holds a few counts of this clonotype. CDR3 sequence reads: CASSPRGQAGGINQPQHF. CDR3 coding DNA: TGTGCCAGCAGCCCCCGGGGGCAGGCGGGGGGGATAAATCAGCCCCAGCATTTT. This chain connects TRBV4-2 to TRBJ1-5; D might be TRBD1 (6 bases). CDR1 and CDR2 (germline): LGHNA, YNFKEQ. Between the trimmed V and J ends, which lost 4 bases and 4 bases, there was a span of 23 bases. CDR3 length equals 18 residues.

This clonotype was detected ten times or more. Sequence at one end of the junction differs from germline and may be a read error. V usage is TRBV5-1 and J usage is TRBJ2-1, with D perhaps matching TRBD2 (5 bases). The germline V gene has CDR1 SGHRS and CDR2 YFSETQ. The CDR3 has 13 amino acids. The CDR3 loop reads CASSLDRGNEQFF. CDR3 bases: TGTGCCAGCAGCTTGGACCGAGGGAATGAGCAGTTCTTC.

This chain links TRBV12-3 or TRBV12-4 with TRBJ2-2; no clear D. Trimming pared 7 bases from V and 2 bases from J, leaving 14 bases between. The CDR3 extends over 15 amino acids. The CDR3 here is CASIPGISNTGELFF. The CDR3 DNA reads as TGTGCCAGCATTCCTGGAATTTCTAACACCGGGGAGCTGTTTTTT.

The V call is TRBV27, the J call TRBJ2-5, with 9 nucleotides matching TRBD2. The CDR3 is 16 residues long. V trimming: 4 bases; J trimming: 2 bases; junction bases outside the gene matches: 8. CDR1 and CDR2 (germline): MNHEY, SMNVEV (reference sequence). CDR3 sequence reads: CASSSRVAGEQETQYF. Written as DNA, the CDR3 is TGTGCCAGCAGTTCCCGGGTAGCGGGGGAGCAAGAGACCCAGTACTTC.

There are a few counts of this clonotype. V gene TRBV28 combines with J gene TRBJ1-6, with unresolved D. Germline CDR1 and CDR2: MDHEN and SYDVKM. V was shortened by 5 bases and J by 3 bases, with 11 bases between the two germline ends. The CDR3 length is 15 residues. CDR3 in amino acids: CASSPPGDYNSPLHF. The CDR3 DNA follows: TGTGCCAGCAGTCCGCCCGGTGACTATAATTCACCCCTCCACTTT.

The rearrangement joins TRBV10-3 to TRBJ2-7; the match to TRBD1 covers 8 bases. The CDR3 is 14 residues long. After removal of 7 bases from V and 1 base from J, the junction contained 6 bases not matched to a gene. Germline-derived CDR1 and CDR2 are ENHRY and SYGVKD. The CDR3 here is CAIKGQGGSYEQYF. DNA of the CDR3: TGTGCCATCAAAGGACAGGGAGGTTCCTACGAGCAGTACTTC.

The chain combines TRBV20-1 with TRBJ2-4, with D uncertain. The CDR3 runs to 14 residues. Trimming pared 4 bases from V and 3 bases from J, leaving 13 bases between. Germline V gene data show CDR1 as DFQATT and CDR2 as SNEGSKA (reference sequence). CDR3 in amino acids: CSAKNGLDKNIQYF. The CDR3 bases are TGCAGTGCTAAGAATGGGCTGGACAAAAACATTCAGTACTTC.

The genes are TRBV5-1 and TRBJ2-1, with 7 nucleotides matching TRBD1. The germline CDR1 and CDR2 sequences are SGHRS and YFSETQ. Trimming at V came to 1 base and at J to 7 bases, leaving 8 bases not matched to a gene. This CDR3 spans 15 amino acids. The CDR3 is CASSLSQGVLNEQFF. CDR3 nucleotides: TGCGCCAGCAGCTTGTCTCAGGGGGTCTTGAATGAGCAGTTCTTC.